This TCR beta chain was recorded in a study of early stage breast cancer tumors (dated by TCRdb to about 2017). Background for the entire study: Of the roughly 16 invasive breast tumors, 12 to 13 were found to be estrogen receptor-positive, progesterone receptor-positive and HER2-negative. About 70% of the 12 ER+/PR+/HER2- tumors were invasive ductal carcinomas, while the other four were invasive lobular carcinomas. On average, each sample had 8 to 10-fold read coverage. A total of 2,651,842 templates, representing some 1 million unique clonotypes, were detected across all samples. Results and caveats for the whole study, not just this receptor: Bulk genomic DNA sequencing of unsorted cells missed chain pairing and functional markers such as CD4, CD8 and FOXP3. Greater similarity was observed between blood and normal breast repertoires than between blood and tumor repertoires, and tumor was distinguished from normal in most of the 16 patients when each tissue was compared with blood. Compared with adjacent normal breast tissue, tumors had higher clonality and around 2.5-fold greater T cell density. Enriched TCRB sequences shared across patients were mostly commonly generated sequences, unlikely to play an important role in the tumor microenvironment. The small cohort size prevented analysis by tumor subtype.

Two independent genomic DNA replicates were amplified for each sample, with around 0.5 ug used for blood and around 1.5 ug for tumor or normal breast. TCRB sequencing of genomic DNA was carried out with the ImmunoSeq Intro kit according to the manufacturer's instructions. The multiplex PCR ran for 30 to 35 cycles using proprietary primers and spike-in control sequences for absolute quantification. An 87-bp fragment spanning the CDR3 and flanking V and J genes was sequenced with single-end 150-bp reads. Seven samples, with two replicates for each sample, were multiplexed per lane of an Illumina MiSeq using version 3.0 chemistry. The authors' analysis ran thus. Raw data were processed by the vendor's proprietary pipeline, with both replicates merged into one result per sample. Clonotypes were defined as productive rearrangements sharing the V-gene family, CDR3 amino acid sequence and J-gene segment. To compute clonality, the normalized Shannon entropy (Pielou evenness) of TCRB abundances was subtracted from 1. T cell density was estimated by dividing total templates by the number of input cells inferred from the DNA input amount. Recon with default parameters was used to estimate total repertoire diversity and clonality. Clonotypes with over 0.1% abundance in tumor and at least 32-fold higher abundance in tumor than in normal breast were defined as tumor-enriched. TCRdb's version of the immuneACCESS table is confined to in-frame rearrangements and falls short of the full clone set. An unresolved V gene accounts for under half of the shortfall where checked; the remainder is of unknown origin. The D gene and trimming were derived from the DNA, and the V and J assignments and clone size from that table. Recorded for this sample are tens of thousands of clones; around 70% of them occurred a single time. Together, the top ten hold roughly a third of the sample.

This clone has more than one count but fewer than ten. It lacks a known antigen. It has no much larger one-base neighbor in the sample; base qualities were not kept. Reading the germline V gene gives CDR1 SGDLS and CDR2 YYNGEE. V loses 3 bases of germline sequence and J loses 3 bases, and the interval between the two ends is 13 bases. Including cysteine and phenylalanine, the CDR3 has 15 amino acids. The only DNA kept is the CDR3, 45 bases in frame from the first base. The study profiled bulk TCR beta-chain repertoires in matched peripheral blood, tumor and adjacent normal breast tissue taken from about 15 patients with early-stage breast cancer. Before surgery, whole blood (roughly 5-10 mL) was collected into EDTA tubes and processed within 2 hours. Ficoll-Paque centrifugation in SepMate-50 tubes was used to isolate peripheral blood mononuclear cells. For storage in liquid nitrogen, PBMCs were cryopreserved as aliquots of about 1.9 to 4 million cells in around 90% FBS with around 10% DMSO. The Qiagen AllPrep DNA/RNA Mini kit was used for genomic DNA extraction.

Recombination linked TRBV9 to TRBJ2-1, with the D gene uncertain. This receptor was taken from a person aged 45 to 59 with breast cancer. The sequencing sample was made of blood. Here the CDR3 is given as CASSDRAIDYNEQFF. The DNA sequence is as follows: TGTGCCAGCAGCGACCGGGCCATCGACTACAATGAGCAGTTCTTC.